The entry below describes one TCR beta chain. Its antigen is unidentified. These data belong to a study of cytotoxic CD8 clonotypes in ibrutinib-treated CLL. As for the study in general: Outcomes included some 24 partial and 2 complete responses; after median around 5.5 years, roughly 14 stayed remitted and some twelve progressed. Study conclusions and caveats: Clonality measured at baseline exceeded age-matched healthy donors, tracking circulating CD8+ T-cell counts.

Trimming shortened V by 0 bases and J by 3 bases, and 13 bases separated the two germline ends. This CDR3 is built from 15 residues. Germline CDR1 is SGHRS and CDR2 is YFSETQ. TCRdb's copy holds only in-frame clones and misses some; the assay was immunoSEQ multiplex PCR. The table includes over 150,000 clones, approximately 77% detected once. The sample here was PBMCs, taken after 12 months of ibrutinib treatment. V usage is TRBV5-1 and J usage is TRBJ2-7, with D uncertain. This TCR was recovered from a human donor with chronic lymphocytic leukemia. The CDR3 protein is CASSLASAVYYEQYF. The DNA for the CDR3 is TGCGCCAGCAGCTTGGCGTCTGCGGTCTACTACGAGCAGTACTTC.